Below, one T cell receptor (beta chain) is given with its context. Its matching antigen is unknown. The CDR3 loop spans 14 amino acids. Germline V gives CDR1 SNHLY, CDR2 FYNNEI. The sample belongs to a study of cytomegalovirus exposure and HLA in healthy donors. Study observations and caveats: Roughly uniform sequencing depth across donors was assumed, possibly incorrectly. A later analysis linked some 18,000 TCR beta sequences to HLA alleles at 0.05 false discovery rate.

Researchers ran the PCR with 60 Vbeta and 13 Jbeta primers. The repertoire was sequenced with immunoSEQ multiplex PCR; TCRdb's copy has only in-frame clones and lacks some. The table records over 130,000 clones, around 80% of them present only once. V is TRBV2 and J is TRBJ1-3; TRBD1 matches 7 bases. This sequence originates from a female donor in good health and CMV-seronegative. The specimen sequenced was PBMCs. The CDR3 sequence is CVGGQFISGNTIYF. In DNA form, the CDR3 reads TGTGTCGGGGGACAGTTTATCTCTGGAAACACCATATATTTT.